This TCR beta chain was obtained from a study of blood T cells in healthy people across ages. Primers used in a second PCR of roughly 6 to 11 cycles were a sample-barcoded 5' primer and a J-beta primer mix. TCRdb re-called the 5' RACE reads through MiXCR, storing one row per CDR3 protein. The sample has some 900,000 distinct CDR3 sequences; 45% to 50% are singletons. This CDR3 comprises 16 residues. V gave up 5 bases and J gave up 2 bases; unmatched junction bases: 8. The germline V gene has CDR1 SGHTA and CDR2 FQGNSA. The genes are TRBV7-2 and TRBJ1-2; 10 bases map to TRBD1. The clonotype comes from a man aged 25-45 years in good health. The material sequenced was blood. The CDR3 protein is CASSRAGQGKNYGYTF. CDR3 nucleotide sequence: TGTGCCAGCAGCCGAGCGGGACAGGGGAAGAACTATGGCTACACCTTC.